One and the same sample provided the 22 T cell receptor beta chains below, sequenced in a study of shared T cell receptors in the human thymus. This table comes from immunoSEQ multiplex PCR, and its TCRdb copy is limited to in-frame clones, with some not included. The data show about 380,000 clones, around 95% seen once. The sequencing input was thymocytes. The receptors come from a human donor.

This clone was seen a single time. CDR3 sequence reads: CASSWGQLPTNTEAFF. The DNA for the CDR3 is TGCGCCAGCAGCTGGGGACAGCTCCCCACGAACACTGAAGCTTTCTTT. The rearrangement links TRBV5-1 to TRBJ1-1; 7 bases agree with TRBD1. In germline, CDR1 is SGHRS, CDR2 YFSETQ. The CDR3 loop spans 16 amino acids. Trimming took 3 bases from V and 1 from J; bases not matched to a gene: 9.

This sequence joins TRBV10-3 and TRBJ1-2; 7 bases map to TRBD1. Germline lookup yields CDR1 ENHRY and CDR2 SYGVKD. After removal of 2 bases from V and 4 bases from J, the junction contained 1 base not matched to a gene. The CDR3 is made up of 13 amino acids. The CDR3 coding sequence is TGTGCCATCAGTGAGCCAGGGGGCTATGGCTACACCTTC. Protein: CAISEPGGYGYTF.

The chain joins TRBV10-1 to TRBJ2-2; D gene unclear. The CDR3 consists of 14 residues. The germline CDR1 and CDR2 sequences are WNHNN and SYGVQD (reference sequence). V was shortened by 1 base and J by 2 bases, with 5 bases between the two germline ends. CDR3 sequence reads: CASSEFLNTGELFF. In nucleotides, the CDR3 is TGCGCCAGCAGTGAGTTCTTAAACACCGGGGAGCTGTTTTTT.

This clone was counted a single time. The V call is TRBV5-1, the J call TRBJ2-6; unclear D gene. Germline assignment: CDR1 SGHRS and CDR2 YFSETQ. The CDR3 loop spans 15 amino acids. Trimming took 4 bases from V and 4 from J, leaving 12 bases between them. CDR3 nucleotides: TGCGCCAGCAGCCTAACACGGTTGGGGGCCAACGTCCTGACTTTC. Translation: CASSLTRLGANVLTF.

This chain links TRBV28 with TRBJ1-3; TRBD1 matches 7 bases. Trimming removed 4 bases from V and 2 bases from J; junction bases left unmatched: 11. CDR1 and CDR2 (germline): MDHEN, SYDVKM. CDR3 length: 17 residues. The CDR3, as DNA: TGTGCCAGCAGTTATAAACCCGCGGGACAGCCTGGAAACACCATATATTTT. This sequence encodes CASSYKPAGQPGNTIYF.

The genes are TRBV7-2 and TRBJ2-1; 9 positions agree with TRBD2. Germline CDR1 and CDR2: SGHTA and FQGNSA. The CDR3 totals 18 residues. V trimming: 4 bases; J trimming: 3 bases; junction bases outside the gene matches: 13. CDR3 in amino acids: CASSSAQWREGSYNEQFF. The CDR3 DNA reads TGTGCCAGCAGCTCGGCCCAGTGGCGGGAGGGTAGCTACAATGAGCAGTTCTTC.

This chain joins TRBV5-1 and TRBJ2-5; 10 bases are shared with TRBD2. The CDR3 is 16 amino acids. V dropped 0 bases and J dropped 5; count of bases not matched to a gene: 7. Germline V gene sequence: CDR1 SGHRS, CDR2 YFSETQ. CDR3 in amino acids: CASSLASGRAWETQYF. The CDR3, as DNA: TGCGCCAGCAGCTTGGCCAGCGGGAGGGCCTGGGAGACCCAGTACTTC.

The genes are TRBV25-1 and TRBJ2-5; the D is unclear. Germline V CDR1 and CDR2: MGHDK, SYGVNS. The CDR3 spans 14 residues. V was cut by 8 bases and J by 1 base, with 14 bases left in between. The CDR3 spells CASARSIFQETQYF. CDR3 nucleotide sequence: TGTGCCAGCGCCCGGAGCATTTTCCAAGAGACCCAGTACTTC.

This chain links TRBV5-1 with TRBJ2-1; D gene unclear. Germline-derived CDR1 and CDR2 are SGHRS and YFSETQ. The CDR3 extends over 11 amino acids. The germline V and J ends were trimmed by 2 bases and 4 bases, with 1 base remaining between them. In nucleotides, the CDR3 is TGCGCCAGCAGCTTATACAATGAGCAGTTCTTC. Its protein is CASSLYNEQFF.

This chain uses TRBV14 with TRBJ2-3; D might be TRBD1 or TRBD2, each matching 7 bases. Looked up from germline, CDR1 is SGHDN and CDR2 is FVKESK. The V and J ends lost 1 base and 3 bases respectively, with 11 bases between them. There are 15 residues in the CDR3. The CDR3 sequence is CASSQGEGATDTQYF. CDR3 DNA: TGTGCCAGCAGCCAAGGGGAGGGGGCAACAGATACGCAGTATTTT.

This clone was recorded a few times. This rearrangement joins TRBV11-2 to TRBJ2-1; the D is unclear. The V end was cut by 3 bases, the J end by 9 bases, with 15 bases between. Looked up from germline, CDR1 is SGHAT and CDR2 is FQNNGV. This CDR3 is built from 14 residues. Written as DNA, the CDR3 is TGTGCCAGCAGCTTCTGTTTTATGGTGGGTGAGCAGTTCTTC. Translation: CASSFCFMVGEQFF.

The chain recombines TRBV29-1 with TRBJ2-1; 10 bases line up with TRBD2. The V gene's germline CDR1 is SQVTM and CDR2 ANQGSEA. The J segment lost 6 bases and the V segment lost 4 bases, leaving 3 bases of the junction unmatched. The CDR3 has 13 residues. The CDR3 DNA is TGCAGCGTTGGTAGGACTAGCGGCAATGAGCAGTTCTTC. It codes for CSVGRTSGNEQFF.

This chain joins TRBV6-5 and TRBJ1-5; D not certain. V was cut by 2 bases and J by 8 bases, with 10 bases left in between. Germline-derived CDR1 and CDR2 are MNHEY and SVGAGI. The CDR3 consists of 13 residues. CDR3 DNA sequence: TGTGCCAGCAGTTACCACCGGTCGGAGCCCCAGCATTTT. Its translation is CASSYHRSEPQHF.

CDR3 coding DNA: TGCGCCAGCAGCCAAGATATCAGGCGGGATGACTATGGCTACACCTTC. It specifies CASSQDIRRDDYGYTF. The chain carries TRBV4-1 and TRBJ1-2; D remains unclear. V was cut by 0 bases and J by 3 bases, with 14 bases left in between. CDR1 is MGHRA and CDR2 is YSYEKL in the germline V gene. The CDR3 totals 16 residues.

A single count supports this clone. The chain couples TRBV10-3 to TRBJ2-2, with TRBD2 as a possible D gene (6 bases). This CDR3 has 18 residues. Per germline, CDR1 ENHRY and CDR2 SYGVKD. V lost 5 bases and J lost 1, with 20 bases in between. CDR3 amino acids: CAISRGLLGLWNTGELFF. The CDR3 DNA reads as TGTGCCATCAGTAGGGGACTTTTGGGGCTGTGGAACACCGGGGAGCTGTTTTTT.

The chain joins TRBV11-2 to TRBJ1-1, with D perhaps TRBD1 (5 bases). Germline assignment: CDR1 SGHAT and CDR2 FQNNGV. This CDR3 is 19 amino acids long. V lost 0 bases and J 3 bases, leaving 23 bases between the germline ends. The CDR3 nucleotides are TGTGCCAGCAGCTTAGATCGATTGGTCAAAGCGGAGGGGTACACTGAAGCTTTCTTT. Translated: CASSLDRLVKAEGYTEAFF.

The chain couples TRBV27 to TRBJ2-3; 10 bases agree with TRBD2. Germline CDR1 reads MNHEY; CDR2 reads SMNVEV (reference sequence). CDR3 length: 16 amino acids. Unmatched junction bases numbered 8, after V lost 6 bases and J lost 2 bases. CDR3: CASRSKREGNTDTQYF. As DNA, the CDR3 is TGTGCCAGCAGATCCAAGCGGGAGGGAAACACAGATACGCAGTATTTT.

The chain has TRBV18 and TRBJ2-3; tentatively, D is TRBD1 (5 bases). CDR1 KGHSH and CDR2 LQKENI come from the germline V gene. The CDR3 loop spans 15 amino acids. V lost 1 base, J lost 2 bases, and 10 bases lay in between. The CDR3 spells CASSPQQGFTDTQYF. In DNA, the CDR3 is TGTGCCAGCTCACCACAGCAGGGTTTCACAGATACGCAGTATTTT.

The V and J genes are TRBV27 and TRBJ1-5; no clear D. The CDR3 totals 15 residues. V lost 3 bases and J lost 6, with 15 bases in between. Germline CDR1 and CDR2: MNHEY and SMNVEV (reference sequence). CDR3 DNA sequence: TGTGCCAGCAGTTTCTATCCCTCACGGGGTCAGCCCCAGCATTTT. It yields the protein CASSFYPSRGQPQHF.

This chain joins TRBV28 and TRBJ2-7, with TRBD1 matching 9 bases. J gave up 4 bases and V 10 bases, and 8 bases lay outside the gene matches. CDR1 is MDHEN, CDR2 SYDVKM, per germline. The CDR3 is 13 residues long. The CDR3 nucleotides read TGTGCCATTCCGGGACAGGGTCCATACGAGCAGTACTTC. This sequence encodes CAIPGQGPYEQYF. Using reference TRBV28 and TRBJ2-7 for the parts outside the CDR3, the full variable domain is DVKVTQSSRYLVKRTGEKVFLECVQDMDHENMFWYRQDPGLGLRLIYFSYDVKMKEKGDIPEGYSVSREKKERFSLILESASTNQTSMYLCAIPGQGPYEQYFGPGTRLTVT.

In DNA form, the CDR3 reads TGTGCCAGCAGCTCCAGGACAGGGTTGAACACTGAAGCTTTCTTT. Its translation is CASSSRTGLNTEAFF. The V gene is TRBV5-4, the J gene TRBJ1-1; 8 positions agree with TRBD1. From germline, CDR1 is SGHNT and CDR2 YYREEE (reference sequence). With V trimmed by 3 bases and J by 0 bases, 4 bases remained unmatched. CDR3 length: 15 amino acids.

This chain uses TRBV5-5 with TRBJ2-7; TRBD2 aligns across 8 bases. Losses at the gene ends were 0 bases for V and 1 base for J; bases not matched to a gene: 3. CDR1 is SGHKS, CDR2 YYEKEE, per germline (reference sequence). CDR3 length: 15 residues. CDR3 protein: CASSLAPSGSYEQYF. The CDR3 coding sequence is TGTGCCAGCAGCTTGGCGCCTAGCGGGTCCTACGAGCAGTACTTC. Full variable domain (missing parts from reference TRBV5-5 and TRBJ2-7): DAGVTQSPTHLIKTRGQQVTLRCSPISGHKSVSWYQQVLGQGPQFIFQYYEKEERGRGNFPDRFSARQFPNYSSELNVNALLLGDSALYLCASSLAPSGSYEQYFGPGTRLTVT.